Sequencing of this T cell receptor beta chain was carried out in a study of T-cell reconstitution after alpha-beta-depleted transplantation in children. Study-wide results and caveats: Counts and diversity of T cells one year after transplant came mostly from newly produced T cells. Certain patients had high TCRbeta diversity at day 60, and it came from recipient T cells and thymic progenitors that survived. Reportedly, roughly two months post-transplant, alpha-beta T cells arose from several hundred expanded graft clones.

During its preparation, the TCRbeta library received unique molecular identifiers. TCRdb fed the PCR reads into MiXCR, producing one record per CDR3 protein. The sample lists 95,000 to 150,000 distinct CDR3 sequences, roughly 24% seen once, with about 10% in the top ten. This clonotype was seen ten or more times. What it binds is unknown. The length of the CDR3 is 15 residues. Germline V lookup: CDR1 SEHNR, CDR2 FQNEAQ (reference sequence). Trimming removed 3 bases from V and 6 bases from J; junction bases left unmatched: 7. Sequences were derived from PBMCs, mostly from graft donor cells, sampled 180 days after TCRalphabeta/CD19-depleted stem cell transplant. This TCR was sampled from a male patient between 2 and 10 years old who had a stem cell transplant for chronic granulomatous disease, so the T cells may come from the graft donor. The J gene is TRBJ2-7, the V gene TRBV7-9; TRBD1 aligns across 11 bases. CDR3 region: CASSFRDRGAVEQYF. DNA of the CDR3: TGTGCCAGCAGCTTCCGGGACAGGGGGGCGGTCGAGCAGTACTTC. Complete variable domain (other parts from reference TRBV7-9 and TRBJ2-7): DTGVSQNPRHKITKRGQNVTFRCDPISEHNRLYWYRQTLGQGPEFLTYFQNEAQLEKSRLLSDRFSAERPKGSFSTLEIQRTEQGDSAMYLCASSFRDRGAVEQYFGPGTRLTVT.